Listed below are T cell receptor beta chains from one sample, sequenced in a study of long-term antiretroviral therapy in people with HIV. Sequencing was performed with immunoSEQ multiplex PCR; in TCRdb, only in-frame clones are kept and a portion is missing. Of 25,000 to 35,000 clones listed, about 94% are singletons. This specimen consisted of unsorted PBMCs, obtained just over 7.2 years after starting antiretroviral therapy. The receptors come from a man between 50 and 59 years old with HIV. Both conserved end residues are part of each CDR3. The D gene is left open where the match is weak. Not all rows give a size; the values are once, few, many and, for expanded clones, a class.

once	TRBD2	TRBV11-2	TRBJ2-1	CASSLGGGNEQFF	TGTGCCAGCAGCTTAGGGGGGGGTAATGAGCAGTTCTTC
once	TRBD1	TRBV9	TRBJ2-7	CASSVGQGAYEQYF	TGTGCCAGCAGTGTGGGGCAGGGGGCCTACGAGCAGTACTTC
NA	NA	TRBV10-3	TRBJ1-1	CAISLEGSDTEAFF	TGTGCCATCTCTTTGGAGGGCTCAGACACTGAAGCTTTCTTT
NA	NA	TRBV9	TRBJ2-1	CASSPYTGSSYNEQFF	TGTGCCAGCAGCCCTTATACAGGGTCCTCCTACAATGAGCAGTTCTTC
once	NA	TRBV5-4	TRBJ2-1	CASSFTTEPYNEQFF	TGTGCCAGCAGCTTCACAACAGAACCCTACAATGAGCAGTTCTTC
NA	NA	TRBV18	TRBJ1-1	CASSRDNLNTEAFF	TGTGCCAGCTCGAGGGACAACTTGAACACTGAAGCTTTCTTT
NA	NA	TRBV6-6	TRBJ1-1	CASSYEGTEAFF	TGTGCCAGCAGTTACGAGGGAACTGAAGCTTTCTTT
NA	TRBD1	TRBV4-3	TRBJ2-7	CASSQEQGANYEQYF	TGCGCCAGCAGCCAAGAACAGGGGGCCAACTACGAGCAGTACTTC
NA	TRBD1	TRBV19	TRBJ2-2	CASSPLSNRGQNTGELFF	TGTGCCAGTAGCCCCCTGTCCAACAGGGGGCAGAACACCGGGGAGCTGTTTTTT
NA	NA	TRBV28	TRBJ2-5	CASTNQETQYF	TGTGCCAGTACAAACCAAGAGACCCAGTACTTC
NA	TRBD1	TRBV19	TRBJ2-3	CASSKGTGVWTDTQYF	TGTGCCAGTAGTAAAGGGACAGGGGTATGGACAGATACGCAGTATTTT
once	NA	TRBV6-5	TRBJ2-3	CACQGGGSSTQYF	TGTGCCTGTCAAGGGGGGGGGAGTAGCACGCAGTATTTT
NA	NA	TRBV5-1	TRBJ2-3	CASSKGEVEDTQYF	TGCGCCAGCAGCAAGGGGGAGGTTGAGGATACGCAGTATTTT
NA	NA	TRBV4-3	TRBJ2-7	CASSQDRAGVYEQYF	TGCGCCAGCAGCCAAGATAGGGCAGGGGTCTACGAGCAGTACTTC
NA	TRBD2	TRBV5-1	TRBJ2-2	CASSPPRSGGPGTGELFF	TGCGCCAGCAGCCCCCCCCGTAGCGGGGGGCCAGGCACCGGGGAGCTGTTTTTT
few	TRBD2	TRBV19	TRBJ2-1	CASTNRLAGARNEQFF	TGTGCCAGTACTAATCGACTAGCGGGGGCCAGGAATGAGCAGTTCTTC
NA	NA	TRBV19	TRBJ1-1	CASSLSVRGDAAFF	TGTGCCAGTAGTCTTTCCGTGAGGGGCGATGCCGCTTTCTTT
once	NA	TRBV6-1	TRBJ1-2	CASELLANYGYTF	TGTGCCAGCGAACTCTTAGCTAACTATGGCTACACCTTC
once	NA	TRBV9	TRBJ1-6	CASSHSTSSDYNSPLHF	TGTGCCAGCAGCCACTCCACTTCAAGCGACTATAATTCACCCCTCCACTTT
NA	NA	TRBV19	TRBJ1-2	CASSIDRPLNYGYTF	TGTGCCAGTAGTATTGACAGGCCTCTTAACTATGGCTACACCTTC
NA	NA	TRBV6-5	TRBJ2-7	CASRGGERLSEQYF	TGTGCCAGCAGAGGGGGAGAGCGATTGTCCGAGCAGTACTTC
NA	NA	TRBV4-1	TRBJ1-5	CASSPHRSNQPQHF	TGCGCCAGCAGCCCCCACAGAAGCAATCAGCCCCAGCATTTT